This T cell receptor (beta chain) was captured in a study of blood T cell repertoires in COVID-19. About the research overall: COVID-19 samples collected from the United States, Italy and Spain covered acute and convalescent phases. T cells, B-cell-depleted T cells, or PBMCs supplied cDNA or gDNA.

Original handling: Nucleated cell number was recorded as an estimate derived from reference gene primer amplification. Clones were read by immunoSEQ multiplex PCR, and TCRdb kept only the in-frame ones, dropping some. From that table come the V and J calls and clone size; the DNA was used to work out D and trimming. Altogether 200,000 or so clones are present, approximately 87% being singletons, with the ten largest covering 0.78%. Germline loops: CDR1 LNHDA, CDR2 SQIVND (reference sequence). The CDR3 extends over 13 amino acids. Trimming cost V 7 bases and J 0 bases, with 7 bases left between them. The receptor comes from a woman aged 70-85 years with acute or convalescent COVID-19. The sequenced material came from peripheral blood. The V call is TRBV19, the J call TRBJ1-5; no reliable D call. The CDR3 DNA is TGTGCCAGTAATCCAGATAGCAATCAGCCCCAGCATTTT. As protein: CASNPDSNQPQHF.